Below, one T cell receptor beta chain is given with its context. The CDR3 has 17 residues. Germline lookup yields CDR1 WNHNN and CDR2 SYGVQD (reference sequence). After removal of 6 bases from V and 1 base from J, the junction contained 15 bases not matched to a gene. The data originate from a study of blood T cell repertoires in COVID-19. At the level of the study: Acute-phase and convalescent COVID-19 samples originated in the United States, Italy and Spain.

Clones were read by immunoSEQ multiplex PCR, and TCRdb kept only the in-frame ones, dropping some. This table has about 210,000 clones, 70% to 90% appearing once. The study assigned cohorts using participant-reported clinical history. Sample: PBMCs or T cells enriched from blood (not recorded which). This chain uses TRBV10-1 with TRBJ2-7, with 7 bases that match TRBD1. The sequence came from a young man with acute COVID-19. The CDR3 here is CASRLRDSRPQSYEQYF. The CDR3 DNA reads as TGCGCCAGCAGGCTCCGGGACAGTCGGCCCCAATCCTACGAGCAGTACTTC.